The following is a T cell receptor (beta chain) sequence with its context. The antigen is not known. CDR3 length equals 16 residues. V lost 2 bases to trimming and J lost 6 bases; unmatched junction nucleotides: 7. Germline V gives CDR1 SGHTA, CDR2 FQGTGA. The source of the sample is a study of T cells after posttransplantation cyclophosphamide. Study-wide results and caveats: Recipient CMV seropositivity and CMV reactivation strongly tracked TRB clonality. Later post-transplant blood repertoires were often dominated by donor CD8+ memory clones.

Some clones are missing from TCRdb's copy, which holds only in-frame ones; the method was immunoSEQ multiplex PCR. The top ten clones hold roughly 15% of a sample with about 1,500 clones, 70% to 80% of them seen once. Cyclophosphamide on days +3 and +4 followed busulfan-fludarabine conditioning and a marrow graft. The sequence was obtained from a male patient between 45 and 59 years old who received an allogeneic stem cell transplant from an unrelated donor, was CMV-positive, and had acute GVHD only. Some T cells may have come from the graft donor. The chain recombines TRBV7-3 with TRBJ2-3; 11 nucleotides align to TRBD1. Sequencing used CD4+ T cells sorted from PBMCs, obtained after allogeneic stem cell transplant with posttransplant cyclophosphamide. The CDR3 DNA follows: TGTGCCAGCAGCTTATGGGGGACAGGGGGTAGGGATACGCAGTATTTT. Residues: CASSLWGTGGRDTQYF.